These 30 T cell receptor beta chains were sequenced from one sample in a study of blood T cell repertoires in COVID-19. Data came from immunoSEQ multiplex PCR; TCRdb stores just in-frame clones and leaves some out. The data contain some 350,000 clones, around 90% of them seen just once; the ten biggest clones take up around 3%. The material sequenced was peripheral blood. These receptors were taken from a human donor in a cohort sampled during active COVID-19.

The chain employs TRBV3-1 (or the pseudogene TRBV3-2) and TRBJ2-5; 12 bases match TRBD2. CDR3 size: 17 residues. The V segment lost 3 bases and the J segment 5 bases; nucleotides outside the gene matches: 10. From germline, CDR1 is LGHDT and CDR2 YNNKEL (reference sequence). Written as DNA, the CDR3 is TGTGCCAGCAGCCACGCTAGCGGGGGGGGACCTGTTGAGACCCAGTACTTC. Translation gives CASSHASGGGPVETQYF.

This clone was seen a single time. The chain joins TRBV6-5 to TRBJ2-7, with 9 bases identical to TRBD2. The J segment lost 2 bases and the V segment lost 6 bases, leaving 5 bases of the junction unmatched. The CDR3 has 14 amino acids. Germline values: CDR1 MNHEY, CDR2 SVGAGI. The CDR3 coding sequence is TGTGCCAGCAGACGACGGACTAGCGCCTACGAGCAGTACTTC. It specifies CASRRRTSAYEQYF.

This sequence joins TRBV5-4 and TRBJ1-2, with unresolved D. CDR1 and CDR2 from the germline V gene are SGHNT and YYREEE (reference sequence). The CDR3 consists of 12 residues. V lost 2 bases and J lost 7, with 9 bases in between. As DNA, the CDR3 is TGTGCCAGCAGCTTTGAGGTTTCTGGCTACACCTTC. Translating it yields CASSFEVSGYTF.

V usage is TRBV3-1 (or the pseudogene TRBV3-2) and J usage is TRBJ2-3; 11 positions agree with TRBD2. CDR1 is LGHDT, CDR2 YNNKEL, per germline (reference sequence). With V trimmed by 4 bases and J by 5 bases, 2 bases remained unmatched. The CDR3 runs to 14 residues. CDR3 sequence (DNA): TGTGCCAGCAGCCTAGCGGGGGGGAGAGATACGCAGTATTTT. Protein product: CASSLAGGRDTQYF.

The chain has TRBV2 and TRBJ2-1, with 7 bases identical to TRBD2. CDR1 is SNHLY, CDR2 FYNNEI, per germline. With V trimmed by 6 bases and J by 5 bases, 10 bases remained unmatched. The CDR3 extends over 15 amino acids. CDR3 sequence reads: CASRGRASGHNEQFF. The DNA of the CDR3 is TGTGCCAGCAGGGGACGGGCTAGCGGCCACAATGAGCAGTTCTTC.

V and J are TRBV6-2 or TRBV6-3 and TRBJ1-1, with 8 positions matching TRBD1. The CDR3 sequence is 15 residues long. Germline V gene lookup returns CDR1 MNHEY and CDR2 SVGEGT. After removal of 2 bases from V and 6 bases from J, the junction contained 8 bases not matched to a gene. CDR3 nucleotides: TGTGCCAGCAGTTACCCTGGACAGGGAGCCCCTGAAGCTTTCTTT. Residues: CASSYPGQGAPEAFF.

V is TRBV20-1 and J is TRBJ2-5; TRBD2 might be the D (6 bases). Germline CDR1 and CDR2: DFQATT and SNEGSKA (reference sequence). CDR3 size: 12 residues. V was pared by 3 bases and J by 5 bases, with 10 bases between. The DNA for the CDR3 is TGCAGTGCTAGTCTAGCGAGGGAGACCCAGTACTTC. It encodes CSASLARETQYF.

This rearrangement joins TRBV24-1 to TRBJ2-1, with 7 bases lining up with TRBD1. The CDR3 spans 17 residues. Trimming cost V 4 bases and J 0 bases; bases outside gene matches: 8. The germline CDR1 and CDR2 sequences are KGHDR and SFDVKD. This CDR3 is CATSDARDSNSYNEQFF. CDR3 nucleotides: TGTGCCACCAGTGACGCCCGGGACAGCAACTCCTACAATGAGCAGTTCTTC.

This chain connects TRBV20-1 to TRBJ2-5, with 10 bases identical to TRBD2. The CDR3 spans 16 residues. Losses at the gene ends were 3 bases for V and 3 bases for J; bases not matched to a gene: 10. Per the germline V gene, CDR1 is DFQATT and CDR2 is SNEGSKA (reference sequence). The CDR3 spells CSASIFVSGGKETQYF. Written as DNA, the CDR3 is TGCAGTGCTAGTATATTTGTTAGCGGGGGGAAAGAGACCCAGTACTTC.

This rearrangement joins TRBV3-1 (or the pseudogene TRBV3-2) to TRBJ1-2; unclear D gene. CDR1 LGHDT and CDR2 YNNKEL come from the germline V gene (reference sequence). The CDR3 consists of 15 residues. Trimming took 0 bases from V and 8 from J, leaving 16 bases between them. The DNA for the CDR3 is TGTGCCAGCAGCCAAGATCGGACCGGACTAGGGGGCTACACCTTC. Protein sequence: CASSQDRTGLGGYTF.

The genes are TRBV10-3 and TRBJ2-6; 8 bases align to TRBD2. CDR1 is ENHRY and CDR2 is SYGVKD in the germline V gene. The CDR3 extends over 17 amino acids. V was clipped by 3 bases and J by 0 bases; unmatched bases: 4. This CDR3 is CAISDTGGPSGANVLTF. Written as DNA, the CDR3 is TGTGCCATCAGTGATACGGGAGGGCCCTCTGGGGCCAACGTCCTGACTTTC.

The chain recombines TRBV19 with TRBJ1-4, with D perhaps TRBD1 (6 bases). Trimming cost V 9 bases and J 7 bases, with 15 bases left between them. This CDR3 contains 13 residues. The germline V gene has CDR1 LNHDA and CDR2 SQIVND (reference sequence). The CDR3 loop is CASSRGYGEKLFF. The CDR3 DNA reads TGTGCCAGCTCCAGGGGTTACGGTGAAAAACTGTTTTTT.

The chain has TRBV28 and TRBJ2-3; D gene ambiguous. With 6 bases removed from V and 4 bases from J, the gap between germline ends came to 17 bases. Germline values: CDR1 MDHEN, CDR2 SYDVKM. CDR3 length equals 15 residues. CDR3: CASRTGSVESDTQYF. The CDR3 DNA sequence: TGTGCCAGCAGAACCGGGTCCGTTGAGTCAGATACGCAGTATTTT.

The genes are TRBV19 and TRBJ1-2; the match to TRBD1 covers 7 bases. The germline V gene encodes CDR1 LNHDA and CDR2 SQIVND (reference sequence). J gave up 6 bases and V 3 bases, and 7 bases lay outside the gene matches. The CDR3 totals 14 residues. In nucleotides, the CDR3 is TGTGCCAGTAGTATCACAGGGGAATCCGATGGCTACACCTTC. Its translation: CASSITGESDGYTF.

This chain joins TRBV19 and TRBJ1-6; TRBD1 is a possible D gene (5 bases). Trimming stripped 7 bases from V and 0 bases from J, with 10 bases between. CDR3 size: 15 residues. Per the germline V gene, CDR1 is LNHDA and CDR2 is SQIVND (reference sequence). As DNA, the CDR3 is TGTGCCAGTAAGCCAGACAGCTCCTATAATTCACCCCTCCACTTT. Translating gives CASKPDSSYNSPLHF.

J is TRBJ2-3 and V is TRBV9; 13 bases agree with TRBD2. The V and J ends lost 4 bases and 7 bases, in that order; junction bases with no gene match: 6. Germline V lookup: CDR1 SGDLS, CDR2 YYNGEE. This CDR3 has 15 amino acids. The CDR3 DNA reads TGTGCCAGCAGCCGGACTAGCGGGAGCATGTATACGCAGTATTTT. This encodes CASSRTSGSMYTQYF.

This chain links TRBV18 with TRBJ1-1; a weak D match, TRBD1 (5 bases). The germline V gene encodes CDR1 KGHSH and CDR2 LQKENI. This CDR3 contains 11 residues. V lost 6 bases and J lost 11, with 13 bases in between. CDR3 sequence reads: CASSRGVDAFF. In nucleotides, the CDR3 is TGTGCCAGCTCCCGGGGGGTGGATGCTTTCTTT.

V gene TRBV15 combines with J gene TRBJ1-1; 7 bases match TRBD1. The CDR3 covers 14 residues. Looked up from germline, CDR1 is LNHNV and CDR2 is YYDKDF (reference sequence). V dropped 8 bases and J dropped 0; count of bases not matched to a gene: 6. CDR3 region: CATRDSLMNTEAFF. As DNA, the CDR3 is TGTGCCACCCGGGACAGCCTCATGAACACTGAAGCTTTCTTT.

This clone occurred a few times. The chain carries TRBV7-8 and TRBJ1-1, with 11 nucleotides matching TRBD1. Trimming at V came to 5 bases and at J to 4 bases, leaving 15 bases not matched to a gene. The germline V gene encodes CDR1 SGHVS and CDR2 FQNEAQ. CDR3 length equals 18 residues. The CDR3, as DNA: TGTGCCAGCAGCCCCTCGGACAGGGGGCAAAGTTGGTTCACTGAAGCTTTCTTT. Translated: CASSPSDRGQSWFTEAFF.

This clone was seen a few times. The rearrangement uses TRBV4-1 and TRBJ2-3; 12 bases map to TRBD2. The CDR3 runs to 20 residues. Per germline, CDR1 MGHRA and CDR2 YSYEKL. After removal of 6 bases from V and 0 bases from J, the junction contained 16 bases not matched to a gene. CDR3 in amino acids: CASRRTPLLTSGGSTDTQYF. In DNA, the CDR3 is TGCGCCAGCAGACGCACTCCGTTGCTAACTAGCGGGGGGAGCACAGATACGCAGTATTTT.

This clone occurred a few times. The rearrangement joins TRBV7-9 to TRBJ2-7; 11 nucleotides line up with TRBD2. The CDR3 runs to 15 residues. Germline CDR1 reads SEHNR; CDR2 reads FQNEAQ (reference sequence). The trim removed 5 bases at V and 0 bases at J, leaving 3 bases unmatched. The CDR3 reads CASSGTSGSSYEQYF. The CDR3, as DNA: TGTGCCAGCAGCGGTACTAGCGGGAGCTCCTACGAGCAGTACTTC. Filled out from reference TRBV7-9 and TRBJ2-7, the complete variable domain reads DTGVSQNPRHKITKRGQNVTFRCDPISEHNRLYWYRQTLGQGPEFLTYFQNEAQLEKSRLLSDRFSAERPKGSFSTLEIQRTEQGDSAMYLCASSGTSGSSYEQYFGPGTRLTVT.

This chain links TRBV7-9 with TRBJ1-5; possibly TRBD1 for D (6 bases). The germline V gene encodes CDR1 SEHNR and CDR2 FQNEAQ (reference sequence). V shed 5 bases and J shed 4 bases, with 12 bases lying between them. This CDR3 has 14 amino acids. This chain's CDR3 is CASSHRDINQPQHF. CDR3 in DNA: TGTGCCAGCAGCCACCGGGACATTAATCAGCCCCAGCATTTT.

This clone was detected a few times. CDR3 coding DNA: TGTGCCAGCAGCCAAGTAAACACTGAAGCTTTCTTT. Translation gives CASSQVNTEAFF. The rearrangement joins TRBV3-1 (or the pseudogene TRBV3-2) to TRBJ1-1, with D hard to call. CDR3 length: 12 amino acids. From germline, CDR1 is LGHDT and CDR2 YNNKEL (reference sequence). V gave up 1 base and J gave up 2 bases, with 2 bases separating them.

The rearrangement uses TRBV18 and TRBJ1-1; D possibly corresponds to TRBD1 (5 bases). CDR3 size: 15 residues. Germline-derived CDR1 and CDR2 are KGHSH and LQKENI. Trimming left V 3 bases short and J 4 bases short, with 15 bases between. In DNA, the CDR3 is TGTGCCAGCTCACCCCCGTTGGGGGGAGGCACTGAAGCTTTCTTT. Its translation: CASSPPLGGGTEAFF.

The V gene is TRBV6-5, the J gene TRBJ1-2; D may be TRBD1 (5 bases). The V and J ends lost 4 bases and 4 bases respectively, with 16 bases between them. This CDR3 comprises 15 residues. Germline V lookup: CDR1 MNHEY, CDR2 SVGAGI. The CDR3 loop is CASSSRDRGGYGYTF. The CDR3 coding sequence is TGTGCCAGCAGTTCACGAGATAGGGGAGGCTATGGCTACACCTTC.

The rearrangement links TRBV28 to TRBJ1-5, with D possibly matching TRBD1 (6 bases). The length of the CDR3 is 14 residues. Trimming cost V 5 bases and J 7 bases, with 15 bases left between them. Germline V gene sequence: CDR1 MDHEN, CDR2 SYDVKM. In DNA, the CDR3 is TGTGCCAGCAGTCCCCACTCGACAGGACAGCCCCAGCATTTT. Residues: CASSPHSTGQPQHF.

V usage is TRBV19 and J usage is TRBJ2-3; maybe TRBD1 (5 bases). V gave up 3 bases and J gave up 2 bases, with 9 bases separating them. Per the germline V gene, CDR1 is LNHDA and CDR2 is SQIVND (reference sequence). This CDR3 has 14 amino acids. Written as DNA, the CDR3 is TGTGCCAGTAGTATCGGACAAACCACAGATACGCAGTATTTT. Translation: CASSIGQTTDTQYF.

The J gene is TRBJ1-5, the V gene TRBV19; 7 bases are shared with TRBD1. Trimming removed 4 bases from V and 6 bases from J; junction bases left unmatched: 6. CDR1 is LNHDA and CDR2 is SQIVND in the germline V gene (reference sequence). The CDR3 is made up of 14 amino acids. CDR3 loop: CASSTQGDGQPQHF. The CDR3 DNA sequence: TGTGCCAGTAGTACTCAGGGGGACGGTCAGCCCCAGCATTTT.

V and J are TRBV3-1 (or the pseudogene TRBV3-2) and TRBJ2-1; D remains ambiguous. With 0 bases removed from V and 7 bases from J, the gap between germline ends came to 10 bases. Germline CDR1 is LGHDT and CDR2 is YNNKEL (reference sequence). The CDR3 covers 14 residues. Here the CDR3 DNA reads TGTGCCAGCAGCCAAGATGTAGTTTCAAATGAGCAGTTCTTC. It specifies CASSQDVVSNEQFF.

The chain has TRBV2 and TRBJ2-2, with 7 bases that match TRBD2. Germline lookup yields CDR1 SNHLY and CDR2 FYNNEI. V dropped 9 bases and J dropped 4; count of bases not matched to a gene: 14. The CDR3 has 16 residues. CDR3 in DNA: TGTGCCAGAGATTCCTCTGGGCTAGCGGCCACCGGGGAGCTGTTTTTT. This encodes CARDSSGLAATGELFF.